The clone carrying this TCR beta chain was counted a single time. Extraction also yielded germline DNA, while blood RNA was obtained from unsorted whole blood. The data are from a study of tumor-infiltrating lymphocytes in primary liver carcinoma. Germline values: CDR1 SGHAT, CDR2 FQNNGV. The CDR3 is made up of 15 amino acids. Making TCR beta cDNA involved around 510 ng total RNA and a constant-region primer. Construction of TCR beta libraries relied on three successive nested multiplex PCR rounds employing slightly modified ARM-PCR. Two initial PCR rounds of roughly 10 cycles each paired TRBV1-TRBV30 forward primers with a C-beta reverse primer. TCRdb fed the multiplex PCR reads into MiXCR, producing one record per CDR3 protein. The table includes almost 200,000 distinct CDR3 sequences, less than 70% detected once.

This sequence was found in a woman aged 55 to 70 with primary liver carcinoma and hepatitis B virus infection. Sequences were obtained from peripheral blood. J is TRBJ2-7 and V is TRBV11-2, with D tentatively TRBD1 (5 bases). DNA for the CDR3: TGTATCAGCAGCTTAGTTACAGGCCCAGGGTACGAGCAGTACTTC. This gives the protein CISSLVTGPGYEQYF.